Reported below is one TCR beta chain. Its antigen remains undetermined. Per-nucleotide qualities are absent, and no much larger clonotype sits a single base away. In light of the paper, this sample's time point label describes: baseline before first vaccination. Samples from vaccinated people were obtained from the UK trials COV001 and COV002, which included a single-blind randomized controlled phase 2/3 trial of AZD1222 (ChAdOx1 nCoV-19) in healthy adults. For TCRbeta chain sequencing, PBMC samples were collected from trial participants at day 0 and at day 28 after the second dose. From its cysteine to its phenylalanine, the CDR3 spans 16 amino acids. Solely the CDR3 DNA is kept, with 48 bases framed from the first base. The germline V gene (reference sequence) supplies CDR1 MNHEY and CDR2 SMNVEV. At the junction V is shortened by 0 bases and J by 3 bases, with 12 bases in between. The CDR3 regions of human TCRbeta chains were analyzed by immunosequencing. Processing in the source paper ran as follows. TCRs in the repertoires were matched against a reference library of SARS-CoV-2-specific TCRs that had been generated with the MIRA antigen-specificity platform. Breadth meant the fraction of unique TCRs that were SARS-CoV-2-associated, whereas depth meant the fraction of total T cells that were SARS-CoV-2-associated. Using the MIRA data, each spike-specific TCR was assigned both to the spike region to which the TCR was reactive and to a CD4 or CD8 class. Log10-transformed breadth and depth values were compared by one-way ANOVA with Sidak's multiple comparisons tests. Here the immuneACCESS table is served through TCRdb, limited to in-frame sequences with V and J called. Missing clones are a known gap in these copies; in checked studies unresolved V genes cover under half, and the rest lacks a known reason. V and J calls plus clone size are reproduced from that table; the DNA served to infer D and trimming. The sample contains about 120,000 clones, 75% to 95% of them found a single time. Clones ranked in the top ten supply 5.4% of the sample.

This sample stems from a study of T cell responses to AZD1222 COVID-19 vaccine (dated by TCRdb to the early 2020s). Study-wide context: AZD1222 recipients given second doses at about 4 weeks or at about 12 weeks were pooled, since spike-specific TCR depth and breadth were not found to differ between the two schedules. Trial participants were enrolled into age subgroups of 18-55, 56-69 and 70-plus years, which contained around 150, 29 and 61 TCR-sequenced participants, respectively. TCR sequencing was performed for roughly 250 trial participants, of whom about 200 were given two doses of AZD1222 and 26 were given two doses of MenACWY control vaccine. The research as a whole found: Conclusions about previously exposed vaccinees are limited, since just 5 or 6 AZD1222 recipients were seropositive for SARS-CoV-2 at baseline. In the small 56-69-year group, the increase in depth fell short of significance, most likely because of low power. Most participants were white British and females outnumbered males, and the authors suggested that clonal diversity may have been underestimated. Because no day 14 peak-response samples were available, repertoires were characterized only after the peak T cell response. Reportedly, close to half of the unique spike-specific TCRs recognized epitopes lying outside the regions that are mutated in the B.1.351 and B.1.1.7 variants. A significant rise in spike-specific TCR breadth and depth was observed after two AZD1222 doses relative to day 0 and relative to MenACWY recipients. CD4 TCRs associated with the vaccine covered the entire spike protein, and the dominant responses were in regions 160-218 and 743-854.

Material: peripheral blood, obtained on day 0 of AZD1222 vaccination. The V and J segments used are TRBV27 and TRBJ2-1; the D gene is perhaps TRBD1 or TRBD2, as each covers 5 bases. The sequence was collected from an adult in good health. At the DNA level, the sequence is TGTGCCAGCAGTTTATCGGCAGGGAGTTACTACAATGAGCAGTTCTTC. The resulting protein is CASSLSAGSYYNEQFF.